The following is a T cell receptor (beta chain) sequence with its context. Its target antigen remains unknown. Nothing much larger sits one base from this clone, and base qualities are not available. In the prospective study, participants were roughly 18 to 100 years old, resided in about two dozen geographic areas of the United States, and were enrolled through a virtual design. Cohort assignment in the prospective study relied on participant-reported clinical history from a screening survey and a study questionnaire. For ImmuneRACE Cohort 3, a participant was defined as recovered based on two consecutive negative NP/OP PCR tests, clearance by a healthcare professional, or resolution of symptoms. Mobile phlebotomists in the prospective study collected whole blood, serum and a nasopharyngeal or oropharyngeal swab from every participant. Additional blood draws and questionnaires over a roughly two-month period could optionally be provided by prospective study participants. Blood samples from the prospective study were shipped frozen or at room temperature prior to DNA extraction.

TCRbeta CDR3 regions were amplified from genomic DNA using the immunoSEQ Assay, a bias-controlled multiplex PCR. The authors' pipeline ran thus. Nucleated cell counts per sample were estimated from amplification of reference gene primers within the assay. Sequence reads were collapsed and filtered to measure the absolute abundance of every unique TCRbeta CDR3 rearrangement. Productive Simpson clonality was computed per sample as the square root of Simpson's diversity index over productive rearrangements. TCRdb took over this immuneACCESS table, retaining in-frame rearrangements with V and J assigned. Such tables are incomplete; in checked studies, under half of the missing clones stem from an unresolved V gene, and the remainder is unexplained. That table furnishes V, J and clone size, whereas the DNA furnished D and trimming. The sample table shows 250,000 or so clones, and about 87% are seen once. The ten top clones hold approximately 1.7% of the sample.

This specimen belongs to a study of blood T cell repertoires in COVID-19 (dated by TCRdb to 2018 to 2021). Study-level background: Samples from collaborators originated in the United States, Italy and Spain and spanned both the acute and convalescent phases of COVID-19. The prospective study material was composed of cDNA or gDNA derived from T cells, B-cell-depleted T cells, or PBMCs. The dataset comprised deeply sampled blood TCRbeta repertoires from subjects exposed to, actively infected with, or recovered from COVID-19. The repertoires were made available in a free public database intended to serve as a resource for research on the immune response to SARS-CoV-2. Samples were obtained from the ongoing ImmuneRACE study (first 160 participants) and from over 1,000 subjects provided by 6 global collaborators. The sample metadata nearly always contained a de-identified subject ID, COVID-19 status, age in years and sex. Where HLA class I and class II types were available, the types were taken from metadata supplied by the sample provider, not from assay-based typing.

Results and caveats for the whole study, not just this receptor: The quantity of clinical and demographic metadata differed by source and by participant and was supplied without curation.

Reading from cysteine to phenylalanine, the CDR3 counts 14 amino acids. The kept DNA is CDR3 alone, 42 bases in frame from the first base. CDR1 SGHNT and CDR2 YYREEE were looked up in the germline V gene (reference sequence). Trimming removed 4 bases from V and 6 bases from J, leaving 11 bases between the germline ends. The sequenced sample consisted of PBMCs or T cells enriched from blood (not recorded which). The TCR was taken from a woman aged 50 to 60 who had recovered from COVID-19. Recombination linked TRBV5-4 to TRBJ1-6; a tentative D call is TRBD1 (6 bases match). This receptor carries the CDR3 CASSPRGFNSPLHF. The DNA reads TGTGCCAGCAGCCCAAGGGGGTTTAATTCACCCCTCCACTTT.